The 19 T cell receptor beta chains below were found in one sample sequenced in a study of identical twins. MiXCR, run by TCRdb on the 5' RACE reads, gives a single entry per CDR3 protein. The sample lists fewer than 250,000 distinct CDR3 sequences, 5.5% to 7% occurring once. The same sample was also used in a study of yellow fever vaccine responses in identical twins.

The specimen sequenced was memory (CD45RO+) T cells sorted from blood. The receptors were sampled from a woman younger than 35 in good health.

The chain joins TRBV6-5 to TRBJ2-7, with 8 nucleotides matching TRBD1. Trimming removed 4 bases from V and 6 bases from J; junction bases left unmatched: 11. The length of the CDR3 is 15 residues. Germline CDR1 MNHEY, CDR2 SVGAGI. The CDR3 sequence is CASSSPGQAQPEQYF. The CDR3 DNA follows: TGTGCCAGCAGTTCCCCGGGACAGGCACAACCCGAGCAGTACTTC.

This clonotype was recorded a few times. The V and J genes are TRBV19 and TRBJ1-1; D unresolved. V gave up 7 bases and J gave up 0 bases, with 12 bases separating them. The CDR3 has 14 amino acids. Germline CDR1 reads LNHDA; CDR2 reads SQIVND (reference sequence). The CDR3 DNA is TGTGCCAGTACCAACACGGGGATGAACACTGAAGCTTTCTTT. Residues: CASTNTGMNTEAFF.

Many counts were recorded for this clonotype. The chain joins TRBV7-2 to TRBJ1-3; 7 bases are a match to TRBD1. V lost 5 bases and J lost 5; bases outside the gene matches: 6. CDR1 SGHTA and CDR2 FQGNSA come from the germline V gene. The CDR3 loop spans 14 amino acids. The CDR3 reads CASSQQTGRNTIYF. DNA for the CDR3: TGTGCCAGCAGCCAGCAGACAGGGCGAAACACCATATATTTT.

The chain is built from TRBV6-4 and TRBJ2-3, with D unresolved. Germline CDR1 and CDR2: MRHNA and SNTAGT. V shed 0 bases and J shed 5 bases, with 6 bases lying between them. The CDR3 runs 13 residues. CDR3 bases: TGTGCCAGCAGTGACTCGTACGGAGATACGCAGTATTTT. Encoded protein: CASSDSYGDTQYF.

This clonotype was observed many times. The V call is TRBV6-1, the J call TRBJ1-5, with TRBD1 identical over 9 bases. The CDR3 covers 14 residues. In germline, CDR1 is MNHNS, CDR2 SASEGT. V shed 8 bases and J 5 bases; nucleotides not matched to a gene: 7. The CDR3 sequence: CASSSGTGYQPQHF. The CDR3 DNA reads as TGTGCCAGCTCCTCCGGGACAGGGTATCAGCCCCAGCATTTT.

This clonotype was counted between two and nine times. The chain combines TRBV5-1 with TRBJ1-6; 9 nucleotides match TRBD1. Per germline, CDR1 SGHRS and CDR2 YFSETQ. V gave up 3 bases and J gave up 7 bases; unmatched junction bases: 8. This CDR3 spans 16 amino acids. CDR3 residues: CASSSGPTGGNSPLHF. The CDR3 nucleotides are TGCGCCAGCAGCTCCGGACCAACAGGGGGCAATTCACCCCTCCACTTT.

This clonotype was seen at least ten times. The CDR3 bases are TGCGCCAGCAGTGGGACAGGAGGGTTCACAGATACGCAGTATTTT. This codes for CASSGTGGFTDTQYF. The chain carries TRBV5-1 and TRBJ2-3; 8 bases match TRBD1. Germline V lookup: CDR1 SGHRS, CDR2 YFSETQ. The CDR3 is 15 residues long. V gave up 5 bases and J gave up 2 bases; unmatched junction bases: 7.

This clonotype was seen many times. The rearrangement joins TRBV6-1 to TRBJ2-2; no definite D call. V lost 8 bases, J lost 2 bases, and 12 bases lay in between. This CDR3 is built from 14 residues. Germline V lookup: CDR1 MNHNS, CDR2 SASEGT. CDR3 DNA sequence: TGTGCCAGCTGGATCGGGTTTAACACCGGGGAGCTGTTTTTT. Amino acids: CASWIGFNTGELFF.

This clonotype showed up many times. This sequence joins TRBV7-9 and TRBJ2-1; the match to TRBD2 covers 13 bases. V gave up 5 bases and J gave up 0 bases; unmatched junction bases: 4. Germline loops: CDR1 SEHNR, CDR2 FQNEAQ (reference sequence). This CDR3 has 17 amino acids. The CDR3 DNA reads TGTGCCAGCAGCGCGGGACTAGCGGGAAGCTCCTACAATGAGCAGTTCTTC. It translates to CASSAGLAGSSYNEQFF.

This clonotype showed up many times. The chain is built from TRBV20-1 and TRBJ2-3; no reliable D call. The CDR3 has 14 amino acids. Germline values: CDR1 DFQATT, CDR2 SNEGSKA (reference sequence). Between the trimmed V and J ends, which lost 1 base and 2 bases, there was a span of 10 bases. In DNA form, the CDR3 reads TGCAGTGCTAGAGTCCACAGTTCCACAGATACGCAGTATTTT. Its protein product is CSARVHSSTDTQYF.

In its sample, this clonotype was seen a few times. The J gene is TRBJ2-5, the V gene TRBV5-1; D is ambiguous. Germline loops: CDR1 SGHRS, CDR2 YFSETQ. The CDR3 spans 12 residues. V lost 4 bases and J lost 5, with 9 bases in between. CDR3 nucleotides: TGCGCCAGCAGCAATATGGGGGAGACCCAGTACTTC. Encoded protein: CASSNMGETQYF. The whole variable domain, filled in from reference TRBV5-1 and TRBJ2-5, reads KAGVTQTPRYLIKTRGQQVTLSCSPISGHRSVSWYQQTPGQGLQFLFEYFSETQRNKGNFPGRFSGRQFSNSRSEMNVSTLELGDSALYLCASSNMGETQYFGPGTRLLVL.

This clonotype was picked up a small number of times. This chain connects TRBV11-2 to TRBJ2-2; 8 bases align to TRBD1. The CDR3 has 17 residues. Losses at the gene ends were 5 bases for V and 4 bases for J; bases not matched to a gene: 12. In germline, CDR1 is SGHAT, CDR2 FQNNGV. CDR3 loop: CASSRVMAGGATGELFF. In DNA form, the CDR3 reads TGTGCCAGCAGCAGAGTGATGGCAGGGGGCGCCACCGGGGAGCTGTTTTTT.

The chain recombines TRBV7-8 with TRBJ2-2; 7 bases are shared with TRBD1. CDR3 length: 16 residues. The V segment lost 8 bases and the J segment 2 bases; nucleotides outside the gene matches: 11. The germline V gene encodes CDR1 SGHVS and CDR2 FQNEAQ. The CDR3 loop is CASCNSRGINTGELFF. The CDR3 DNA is TGTGCCAGCTGCAACTCCAGGGGGATTAACACCGGGGAGCTGTTTTTT.

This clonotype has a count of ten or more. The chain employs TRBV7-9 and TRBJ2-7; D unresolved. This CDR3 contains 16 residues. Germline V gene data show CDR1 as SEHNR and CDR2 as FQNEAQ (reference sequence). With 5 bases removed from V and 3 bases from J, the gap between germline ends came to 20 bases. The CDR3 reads CASSPSARDGNYEQYF. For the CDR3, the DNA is TGTGCCAGCAGCCCCTCCGCGCGAGACGGAAACTACGAGCAGTACTTC.

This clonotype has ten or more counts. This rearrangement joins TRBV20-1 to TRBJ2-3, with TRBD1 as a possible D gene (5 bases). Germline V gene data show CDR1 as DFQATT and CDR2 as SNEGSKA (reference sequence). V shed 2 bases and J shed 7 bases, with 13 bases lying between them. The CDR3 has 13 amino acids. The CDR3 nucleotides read TGCAGTGCTAGACTAGTAGGGGCGAATACGCAGTATTTT. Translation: CSARLVGANTQYF.

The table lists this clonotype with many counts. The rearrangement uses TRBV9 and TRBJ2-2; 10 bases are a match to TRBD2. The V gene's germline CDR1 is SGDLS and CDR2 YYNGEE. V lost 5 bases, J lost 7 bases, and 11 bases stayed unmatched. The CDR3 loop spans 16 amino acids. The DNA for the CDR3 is TGTGCCAGCAGGGACACATCTAGCGGGAGTATCGGGGAGCTGTTTTTT. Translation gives CASRDTSSGSIGELFF.

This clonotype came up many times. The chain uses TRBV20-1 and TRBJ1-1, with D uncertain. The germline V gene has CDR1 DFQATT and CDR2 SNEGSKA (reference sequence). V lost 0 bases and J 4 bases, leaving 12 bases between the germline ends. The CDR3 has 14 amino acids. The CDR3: CSARDVETGTEAFF. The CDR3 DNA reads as TGCAGTGCTAGAGATGTGGAGACTGGCACTGAAGCTTTCTTT.

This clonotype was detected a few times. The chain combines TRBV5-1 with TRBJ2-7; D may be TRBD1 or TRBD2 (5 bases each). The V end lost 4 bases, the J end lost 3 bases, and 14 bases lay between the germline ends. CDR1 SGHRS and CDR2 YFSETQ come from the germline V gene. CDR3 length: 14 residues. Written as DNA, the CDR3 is TGCGCCAGCAGCCCCGGGGCCCAGAACTACGAGCAGTACTTC. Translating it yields CASSPGAQNYEQYF.

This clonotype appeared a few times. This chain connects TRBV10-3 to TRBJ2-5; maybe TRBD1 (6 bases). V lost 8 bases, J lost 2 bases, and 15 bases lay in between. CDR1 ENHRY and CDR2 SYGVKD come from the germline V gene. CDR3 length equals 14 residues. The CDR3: CAIAKGVQQETQYF. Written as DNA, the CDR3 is TGTGCCATCGCAAAGGGGGTCCAGCAAGAGACCCAGTACTTC.